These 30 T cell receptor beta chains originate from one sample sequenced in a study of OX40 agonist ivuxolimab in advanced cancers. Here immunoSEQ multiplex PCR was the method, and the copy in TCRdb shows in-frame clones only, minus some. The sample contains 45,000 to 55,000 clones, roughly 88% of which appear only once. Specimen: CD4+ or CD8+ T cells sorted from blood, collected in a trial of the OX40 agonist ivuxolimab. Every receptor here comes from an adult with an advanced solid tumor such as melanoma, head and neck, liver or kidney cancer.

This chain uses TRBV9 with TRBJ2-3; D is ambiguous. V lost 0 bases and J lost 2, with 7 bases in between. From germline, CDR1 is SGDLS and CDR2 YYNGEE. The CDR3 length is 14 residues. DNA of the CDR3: TGTGCCAGCAGCGTAGTACAGAACACAGATACGCAGTATTTT. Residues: CASSVVQNTDTQYF.

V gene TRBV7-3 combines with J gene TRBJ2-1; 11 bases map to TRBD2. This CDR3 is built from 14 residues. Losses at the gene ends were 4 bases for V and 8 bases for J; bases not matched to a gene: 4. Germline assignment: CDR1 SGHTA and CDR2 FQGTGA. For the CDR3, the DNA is TGTGCCAGCAGCTCGTTAGCGGGAGGGGATGAGCAGTTCTTC. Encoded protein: CASSSLAGGDEQFF.

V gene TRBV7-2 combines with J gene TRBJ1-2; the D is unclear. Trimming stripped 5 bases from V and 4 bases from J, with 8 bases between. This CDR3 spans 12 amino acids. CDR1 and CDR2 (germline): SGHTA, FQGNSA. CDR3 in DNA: TGTGCCAGCAGCACCGACACCTATGGCTACACCTTC. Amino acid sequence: CASSTDTYGYTF.

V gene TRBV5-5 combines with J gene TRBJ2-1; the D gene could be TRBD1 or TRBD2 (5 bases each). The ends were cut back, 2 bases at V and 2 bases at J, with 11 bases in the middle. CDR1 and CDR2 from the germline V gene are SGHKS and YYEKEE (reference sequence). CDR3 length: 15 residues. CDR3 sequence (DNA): TGTGCCAGCAGCTTCCGGGACCCCACCTACAATGAGCAGTTCTTC. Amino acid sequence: CASSFRDPTYNEQFF.

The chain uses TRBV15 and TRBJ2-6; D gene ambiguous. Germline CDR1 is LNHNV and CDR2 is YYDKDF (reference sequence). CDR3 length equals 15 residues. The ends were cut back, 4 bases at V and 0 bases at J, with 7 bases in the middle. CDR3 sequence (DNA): TGTGCCACCAGCATAGGCCGCTCTGGGGCCAACGTCCTGACTTTC. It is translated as CATSIGRSGANVLTF.

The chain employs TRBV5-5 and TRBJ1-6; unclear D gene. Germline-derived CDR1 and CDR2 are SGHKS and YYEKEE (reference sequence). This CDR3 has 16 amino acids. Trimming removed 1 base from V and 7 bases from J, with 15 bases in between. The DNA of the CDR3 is TGTGCCAGCAGCTTGTATTCCGGGTCACTAAATTCACCCCTCCACTTT. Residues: CASSLYSGSLNSPLHF.

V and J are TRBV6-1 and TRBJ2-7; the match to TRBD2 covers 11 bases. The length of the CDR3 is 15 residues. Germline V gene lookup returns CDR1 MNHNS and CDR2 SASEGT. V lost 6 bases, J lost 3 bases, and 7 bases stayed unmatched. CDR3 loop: CASRFIAGGYYEQYF. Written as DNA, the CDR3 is TGTGCCAGCAGATTTATAGCGGGAGGGTACTACGAGCAGTACTTC.

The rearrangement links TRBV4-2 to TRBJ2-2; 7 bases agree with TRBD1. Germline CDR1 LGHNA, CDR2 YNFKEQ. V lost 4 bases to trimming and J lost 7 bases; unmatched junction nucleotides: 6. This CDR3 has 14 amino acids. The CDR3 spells CASSRSTGDGELFF. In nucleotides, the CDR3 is TGTGCCAGCAGCCGAAGTACAGGGGACGGGGAGCTGTTTTTT.

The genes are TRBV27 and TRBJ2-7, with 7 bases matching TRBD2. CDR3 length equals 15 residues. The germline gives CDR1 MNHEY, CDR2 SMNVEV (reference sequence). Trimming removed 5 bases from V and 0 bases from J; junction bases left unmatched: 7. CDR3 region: CASSPMVAGSYEQYF. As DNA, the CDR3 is TGTGCCAGCAGTCCCATGGTAGCGGGCTCCTACGAGCAGTACTTC.

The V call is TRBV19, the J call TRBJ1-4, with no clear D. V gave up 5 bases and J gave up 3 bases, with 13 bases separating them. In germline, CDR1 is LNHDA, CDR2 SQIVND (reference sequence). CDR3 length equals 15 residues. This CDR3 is CASSATRRANEKLFF. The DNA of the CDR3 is TGTGCCAGTAGTGCCACCCGGAGGGCTAATGAAAAACTGTTTTTT.

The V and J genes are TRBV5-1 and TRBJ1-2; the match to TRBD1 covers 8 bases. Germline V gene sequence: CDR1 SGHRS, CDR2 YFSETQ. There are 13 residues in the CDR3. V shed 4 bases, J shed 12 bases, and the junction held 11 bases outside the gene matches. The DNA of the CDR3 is TGCGCCAGCAGCCCGGAGGGCGGGGGACAGGACACCTTC. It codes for CASSPEGGGQDTF. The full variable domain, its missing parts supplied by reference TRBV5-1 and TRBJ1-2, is KAGVTQTPRYLIKTRGQQVTLSCSPISGHRSVSWYQQTPGQGLQFLFEYFSETQRNKGNFPGRFSGRQFSNSRSEMNVSTLELGDSALYLCASSPEGGGQDTFGSGTRLTVV.

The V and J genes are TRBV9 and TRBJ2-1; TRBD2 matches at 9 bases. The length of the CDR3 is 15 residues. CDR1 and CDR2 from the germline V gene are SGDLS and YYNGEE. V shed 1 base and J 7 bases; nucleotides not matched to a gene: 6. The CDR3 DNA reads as TGTGCCAGCAGCGTACTAGCGGGGCAATTGAATGAGCAGTTCTTC. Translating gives CASSVLAGQLNEQFF.

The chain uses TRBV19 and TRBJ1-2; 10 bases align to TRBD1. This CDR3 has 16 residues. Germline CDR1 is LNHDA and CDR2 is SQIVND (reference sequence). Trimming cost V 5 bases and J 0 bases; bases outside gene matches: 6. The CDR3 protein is CASSVDRGSTNYGYTF. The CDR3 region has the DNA TGTGCCAGTAGTGTGGACAGGGGGTCCACTAACTATGGCTACACCTTC.

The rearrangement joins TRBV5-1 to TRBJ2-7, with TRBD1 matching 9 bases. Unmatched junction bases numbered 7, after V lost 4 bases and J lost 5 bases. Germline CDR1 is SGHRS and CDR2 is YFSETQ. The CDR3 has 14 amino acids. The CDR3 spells CASSRGQGTDEQYF. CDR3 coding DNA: TGCGCCAGCAGCAGAGGACAGGGGACGGACGAGCAGTACTTC.

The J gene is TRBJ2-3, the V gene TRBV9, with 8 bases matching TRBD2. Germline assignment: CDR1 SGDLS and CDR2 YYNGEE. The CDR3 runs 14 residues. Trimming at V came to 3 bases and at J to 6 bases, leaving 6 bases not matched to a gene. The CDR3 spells CASSDRGGSDTQYF. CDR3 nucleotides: TGTGCCAGCAGCGACCGGGGGGGGTCCGATACGCAGTATTTT.

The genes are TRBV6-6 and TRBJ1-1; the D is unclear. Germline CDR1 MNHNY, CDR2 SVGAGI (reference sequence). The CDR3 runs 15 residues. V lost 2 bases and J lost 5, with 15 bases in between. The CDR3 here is CASSYGNNLGTEAFF. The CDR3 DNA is TGTGCCAGCAGTTACGGGAACAACCTAGGGACTGAAGCTTTCTTT.

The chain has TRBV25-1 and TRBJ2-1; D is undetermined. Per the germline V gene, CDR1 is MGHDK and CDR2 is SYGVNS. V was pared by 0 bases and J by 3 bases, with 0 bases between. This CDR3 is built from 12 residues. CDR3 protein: CASSEYYNEQFF. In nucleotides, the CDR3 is TGTGCCAGCAGTGAATACTACAATGAGCAGTTCTTC.

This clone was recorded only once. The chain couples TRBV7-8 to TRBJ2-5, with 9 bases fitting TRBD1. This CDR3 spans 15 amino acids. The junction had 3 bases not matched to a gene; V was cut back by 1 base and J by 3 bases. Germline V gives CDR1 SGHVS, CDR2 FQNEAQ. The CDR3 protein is CASSLGGQGKETQYF. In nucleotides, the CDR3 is TGTGCCAGCAGCTTAGGGGGACAGGGAAAAGAGACCCAGTACTTC.

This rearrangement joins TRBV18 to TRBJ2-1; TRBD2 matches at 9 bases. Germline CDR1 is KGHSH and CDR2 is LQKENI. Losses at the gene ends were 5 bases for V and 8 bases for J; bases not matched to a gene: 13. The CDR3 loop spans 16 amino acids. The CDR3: CASSYGLAGPRDEQFF. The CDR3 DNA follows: TGTGCCAGCTCATATGGGCTAGCGGGGCCTCGCGATGAGCAGTTCTTC.

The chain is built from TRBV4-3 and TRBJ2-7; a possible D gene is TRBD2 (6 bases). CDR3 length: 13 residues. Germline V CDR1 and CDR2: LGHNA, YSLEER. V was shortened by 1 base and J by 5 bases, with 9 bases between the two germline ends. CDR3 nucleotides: TGCGCCAGCAGCCAAGTCCGCGGGGACGAGCAGTACTTC. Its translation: CASSQVRGDEQYF.

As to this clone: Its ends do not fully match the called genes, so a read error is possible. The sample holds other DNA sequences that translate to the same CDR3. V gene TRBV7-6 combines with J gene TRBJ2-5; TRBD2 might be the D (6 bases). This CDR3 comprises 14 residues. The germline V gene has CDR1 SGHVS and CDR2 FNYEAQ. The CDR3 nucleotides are TGCGCCAGCAGCTTGGGAGGCGTCCAAGAGACCCAGTACTTC. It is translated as CASSLGGVQETQYF.

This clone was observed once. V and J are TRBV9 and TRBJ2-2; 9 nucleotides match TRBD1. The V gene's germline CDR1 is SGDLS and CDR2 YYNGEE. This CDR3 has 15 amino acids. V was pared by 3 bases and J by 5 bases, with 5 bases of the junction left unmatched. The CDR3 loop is CASSADRGWTGELFF. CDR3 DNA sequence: TGTGCCAGCAGCGCCGACAGGGGGTGGACCGGGGAGCTGTTTTTT.

Here the CDR3 reads CASRRTAPRDYGYTF. As DNA, the CDR3 is TGTGCCAGCAGGAGGACAGCTCCCAGGGACTATGGCTACACCTTC. This rearrangement joins TRBV27 to TRBJ1-2, with D possibly TRBD1 on 6 matching bases. The V gene lost 6 bases and the J gene lost 3 bases, with 17 bases spanning the gap. There are 15 residues in the CDR3. CDR1 and CDR2 (germline): MNHEY, SMNVEV (reference sequence).

The CDR3 DNA reads TGTGCCAGCAGTGAAGCCATCTTCCCTGAGACAGGGGAACTCTCCTACGAGCAGTACTTC. Amino acids: CASSEAIFPETGELSYEQYF. The chain combines TRBV6-1 with TRBJ2-7, with 8 bases lining up with TRBD1. The length of the CDR3 is 20 residues. With V trimmed by 0 bases and J by 0 bases, 16 bases remained unmatched. The germline CDR1 and CDR2 sequences are MNHNS and SASEGT.

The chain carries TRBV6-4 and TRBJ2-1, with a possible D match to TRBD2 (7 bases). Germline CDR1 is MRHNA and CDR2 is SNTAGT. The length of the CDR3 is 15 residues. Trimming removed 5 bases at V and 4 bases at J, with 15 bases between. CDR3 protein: CASSLEGGLYNEQFF. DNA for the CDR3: TGTGCCAGCAGTCTAGAGGGGGGGCTATACAATGAGCAGTTCTTC.

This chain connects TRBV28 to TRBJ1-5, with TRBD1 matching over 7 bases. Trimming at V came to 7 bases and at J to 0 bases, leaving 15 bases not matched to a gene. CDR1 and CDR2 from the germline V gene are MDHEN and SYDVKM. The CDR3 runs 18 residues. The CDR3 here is CASTHTGARGHSNQPQHF. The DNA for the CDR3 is TGTGCCAGCACTCACACAGGGGCCAGGGGACATAGCAATCAGCCCCAGCATTTT.

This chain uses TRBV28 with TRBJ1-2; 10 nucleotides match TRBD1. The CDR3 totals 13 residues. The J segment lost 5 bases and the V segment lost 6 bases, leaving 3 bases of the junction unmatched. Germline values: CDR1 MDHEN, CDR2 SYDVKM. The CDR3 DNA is TGTGCCAGCAGGACAGGGGGCTCTTATGGCTACACCTTC. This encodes CASRTGGSYGYTF.

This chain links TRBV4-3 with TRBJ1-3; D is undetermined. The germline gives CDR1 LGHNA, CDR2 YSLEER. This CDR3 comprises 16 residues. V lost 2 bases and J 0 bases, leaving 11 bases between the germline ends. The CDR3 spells CASSQRRDFSGNTIYF. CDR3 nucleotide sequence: TGCGCCAGCAGCCAACGCCGTGATTTCTCTGGAAACACCATATATTTT.

The CDR3 nucleotides read TGCGCCAGCAGCCAAGATGAGGGACTAGCGGGTAAGAATGAGCAGTTCTTC. Its translation: CASSQDEGLAGKNEQFF. The V gene is TRBV4-1, the J gene TRBJ2-1; 12 nucleotides align to TRBD2. V shed 0 bases, J shed 7 bases, and the junction held 7 bases outside the gene matches. Germline loops: CDR1 MGHRA, CDR2 YSYEKL. CDR3 length equals 17 residues.

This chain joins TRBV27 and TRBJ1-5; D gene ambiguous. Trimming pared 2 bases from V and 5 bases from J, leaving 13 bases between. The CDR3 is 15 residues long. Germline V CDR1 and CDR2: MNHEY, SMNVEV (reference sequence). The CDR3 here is CASSLIQARHQPQHF. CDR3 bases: TGTGCCAGCAGTTTAATCCAGGCACGGCATCAGCCCCAGCATTTT.